A single sample gave rise to the 32 T cell receptor beta chains below, sequenced in a study of OX40 agonist ivuxolimab in advanced cancers. Libraries were prepared by immunoSEQ multiplex PCR; TCRdb keeps only in-frame clonotypes and omits some of them. The sample carries roughly 91,000 clones, approximately 95% recorded once. The sample here was CD4+ or CD8+ T cells sorted from blood, taken in a trial of the OX40 agonist ivuxolimab. These receptors were obtained from an adult with an advanced solid tumor such as melanoma, head and neck, liver or kidney cancer.

The V gene is TRBV28, the J gene TRBJ1-1, with no clear D. CDR3 size: 15 residues. V was pared by 3 bases and J by 1 base, with 12 bases between. In germline, CDR1 is MDHEN, CDR2 SYDVKM. CDR3 bases: TGTGCCAGCAGTTTCCCCGGGGATTGGAACACTGAAGCTTTCTTT. Protein product: CASSFPGDWNTEAFF. Using reference TRBV28 and TRBJ1-1 for the parts outside the CDR3, the full variable domain is DVKVTQSSRYLVKRTGEKVFLECVQDMDHENMFWYRQDPGLGLRLIYFSYDVKMKEKGDIPEGYSVSREKKERFSLILESASTNQTSMYLCASSFPGDWNTEAFFGQGTRLTVV.

The J gene is TRBJ1-1, the V gene TRBV9; 12 bases line up with TRBD1. Germline V gene sequence: CDR1 SGDLS, CDR2 YYNGEE. After removal of 4 bases from V and 2 bases from J, the junction contained 9 bases not matched to a gene. CDR3 length: 17 amino acids. In nucleotides, the CDR3 is TGTGCCAGCAGCTCGCCGGGACAGGGGGCTCCAAACACTGAAGCTTTCTTT. It codes for CASSSPGQGAPNTEAFF.

The chain combines TRBV7-3 with TRBJ2-3; D is uncertain. The germline gives CDR1 SGHTA, CDR2 FQGTGA. Between the trimmed V and J ends, which lost 1 base and 4 bases, there was a span of 6 bases. This CDR3 is 13 amino acids long. Written as DNA, the CDR3 is TGTGCCAGCAGCTTAATCTCGTCAGATACGCAGTATTTT. It translates to CASSLISSDTQYF.

The genes are TRBV25-1 and TRBJ1-4; TRBD1 agrees at 7 bases. Germline V gene sequence: CDR1 MGHDK, CDR2 SYGVNS. V gave up 4 bases and J gave up 11 bases; unmatched junction bases: 10. The CDR3 is 14 residues long. The CDR3 DNA is TGTGCCAGCAGTGGAGAACAGGGGAGAGGGAAACTGTTTTTT. Residues: CASSGEQGRGKLFF.

V usage is TRBV6-6 and J usage is TRBJ2-7; D gene uncertain. Per the germline V gene, CDR1 is MNHNY and CDR2 is SVGAGI (reference sequence). This CDR3 spans 11 amino acids. With 0 bases removed from V and 5 bases from J, the gap between germline ends came to 2 bases. The CDR3 region is CASSYSNEQYF. The CDR3 DNA reads as TGTGCCAGCAGTTACTCGAACGAGCAGTACTTC.

The chain combines TRBV7-3 with TRBJ2-3; TRBD1 is a possible D gene (5 bases). Germline V gives CDR1 SGHTA, CDR2 FQGTGA. The CDR3 has 15 amino acids. Between the trimmed V and J ends, which lost 4 bases and 0 bases, there was a span of 11 bases. The CDR3 protein is CASSSEGASTDTQYF. CDR3 in DNA: TGTGCCAGCAGCTCCGAAGGGGCCAGCACAGATACGCAGTATTTT. The whole variable domain, remainder taken from reference TRBV7-3 and TRBJ2-3, is GAGVSQTPSNKVTEKGKYVELRCDPISGHTALYWYRQSLGQGPEFLIYFQGTGAADDSGLPNDRFFAVRPEGSVSTLKIQRTERGDSAVYLCASSSEGASTDTQYFGPGTRLTVL.

V gene TRBV19 combines with J gene TRBJ2-1; 7 bases map to TRBD1. The V gene's germline CDR1 is LNHDA and CDR2 SQIVND (reference sequence). After removal of 6 bases from V and 0 bases from J, the junction contained 2 bases not matched to a gene. This CDR3 contains 14 residues. The CDR3 here is CASSHRGSYNEQFF. CDR3 nucleotides: TGTGCCAGTAGCCACAGGGGCTCCTACAATGAGCAGTTCTTC.

The chain combines TRBV11-2 with TRBJ2-2; D may be TRBD1 or TRBD2 (5 bases each). V shed 5 bases and J shed 0 bases, with 10 bases lying between them. There are 15 residues in the CDR3. CDR1 is SGHAT and CDR2 is FQNNGV in the germline V gene. CDR3 in amino acids: CASSPGTSNTGELFF. CDR3 DNA sequence: TGTGCCAGCAGCCCCGGGACGTCGAACACCGGGGAGCTGTTTTTT. The full variable domain, completed using reference TRBV11-2 and TRBJ2-2, is EAGVAQSPRYKIIEKRQSVAFWCNPISGHATLYWYQQILGQGPKLLIQFQNNGVVDDSQLPKDRFSAERLKGVDSTLKIQPAKLEDSAVYLCASSPGTSNTGELFFGEGSRLTVL.

The chain has TRBV19 and TRBJ2-7; 9 bases line up with TRBD2. The CDR3 runs to 14 residues. From germline, CDR1 is LNHDA and CDR2 SQIVND (reference sequence). Trimming cost V 5 bases and J 1 base; bases outside gene matches: 3. As DNA, the CDR3 is TGTGCCAGTAGTCAGACTAGCGGATCCTACGAGCAGTACTTC. This translates into CASSQTSGSYEQYF.

This chain joins TRBV27 and TRBJ2-1; a weak D match, TRBD2 (6 bases). The CDR3 sequence is 15 residues long. The germline V gene encodes CDR1 MNHEY and CDR2 SMNVEV (reference sequence). Deletions cut 2 bases from V and 4 bases from J, with 12 bases between. The CDR3 DNA is TGTGCCAGCAGTTTAACGGGACTCACTTACAATGAGCAGTTCTTC. Encoded protein: CASSLTGLTYNEQFF.

CDR3 loop: CASSSTGLTEAFF. Here the CDR3 DNA reads TGTGCCAGCAGTTCGACGGGGCTGACTGAAGCTTTCTTT. This chain links TRBV28 with TRBJ1-1; TRBD1 might be the D (5 bases). Trimming took 4 bases from V and 5 from J, leaving 11 bases between them. This CDR3 is built from 13 residues. Germline CDR1 MDHEN, CDR2 SYDVKM.

The chain carries TRBV27 and TRBJ1-2; TRBD1 matches 8 bases. The CDR3 covers 15 residues. V dropped 4 bases and J dropped 1; count of bases not matched to a gene: 5. The germline V gene encodes CDR1 MNHEY and CDR2 SMNVEV (reference sequence). CDR3 in amino acids: CASSSGQGLNYGYTF. Written as DNA, the CDR3 is TGTGCCAGCAGTTCAGGACAGGGACTTAACTATGGCTACACCTTC.

This rearrangement joins TRBV7-3 to TRBJ2-7, with 7 bases identical to TRBD1. J gave up 2 bases and V 5 bases, and 6 bases lay outside the gene matches. Germline CDR1 reads SGHTA; CDR2 reads FQGTGA. The CDR3 length is 14 residues. CDR3 amino acids: CASSTKDRPYEQYF. As DNA, the CDR3 is TGTGCCAGCAGCACAAAGGACAGGCCCTACGAGCAGTACTTC.

The chain carries TRBV6-1 and TRBJ2-1; D is uncertain. The CDR3 contains 11 residues. The ends were cut back, 3 bases at V and 6 bases at J, with 3 bases in the middle. The germline gives CDR1 MNHNS, CDR2 SASEGT. DNA of the CDR3: TGTGCCAGCAGTGACCTCAATGAGCAGTTCTTC. This sequence encodes CASSDLNEQFF.

The V call is TRBV19, the J call TRBJ1-4; no reliable D call. Trimming cost V 7 bases and J 7 bases, with 4 bases left between them. This CDR3 has 10 residues. CDR1 and CDR2 (germline): LNHDA, SQIVND (reference sequence). The CDR3 nucleotides are TGTGCCAGTAAGGGTGAAAAACTGTTTTTT. Protein product: CASKGEKLFF.

The chain recombines TRBV30 with TRBJ2-7; D not certain. This CDR3 has 14 residues. V shed 2 bases and J shed 3 bases, with 14 bases lying between them. CDR1 and CDR2 (germline): GTSNPN, SVGIG (reference sequence). CDR3 sequence reads: CAWSLIDVSYEQYF. The CDR3 DNA is TGTGCCTGGAGTCTAATTGACGTCAGCTACGAGCAGTACTTC.

This chain connects TRBV2 to TRBJ2-3, with D perhaps TRBD2 (7 bases). The V end was cut by 9 bases, the J end by 2 bases, with 15 bases between. The CDR3 is 14 amino acids. Germline V gene lookup returns CDR1 SNHLY and CDR2 FYNNEI. CDR3 in DNA: TGTGCCAGGGGGGGGGCAGAAAACACAGATACGCAGTATTTT. Its protein product is CARGGAENTDTQYF.

This chain links TRBV6-6 with TRBJ1-5, with no clear D. With 0 bases removed from V and 0 bases from J, the gap between germline ends came to 9 bases. The CDR3 has 16 amino acids. Germline lookup yields CDR1 MNHNY and CDR2 SVGAGI (reference sequence). For the CDR3, the DNA is TGTGCCAGCAGTTACTCAACAGTCAATAGCAATCAGCCCCAGCATTTT. Its protein product is CASSYSTVNSNQPQHF.

This chain connects TRBV5-1 to TRBJ2-2; D is unclear. Germline V CDR1 and CDR2: SGHRS, YFSETQ. V lost 3 bases and J 5 bases, leaving 14 bases between the germline ends. This CDR3 has 15 residues. The CDR3 loop reads CASSSTPEGTGELFF. CDR3 nucleotides: TGCGCCAGCAGCTCCACCCCGGAAGGGACCGGGGAGCTGTTTTTT.

This clone was found once. The chain uses TRBV6-5 and TRBJ2-7, with 7 positions matching TRBD1. Per the germline V gene, CDR1 is MNHEY and CDR2 is SVGAGI. This CDR3 has 14 residues. With 7 bases clipped from V and 6 bases from J, the junction kept 12 bases outside the gene matches. The CDR3 here is CASTFRGTAGEQYF. CDR3 in DNA: TGTGCCAGCACCTTCAGGGGGACGGCCGGCGAGCAGTACTTC.

The V gene is TRBV2, the J gene TRBJ1-6; perhaps TRBD1 as D (5 bases). This CDR3 is 14 amino acids long. With 5 bases removed from V and 6 bases from J, the gap between germline ends came to 11 bases. In germline, CDR1 is SNHLY, CDR2 FYNNEI. CDR3 sequence (DNA): TGTGCCAGCAGTCAGGGATTCGGTAATTCACCCCTCCACTTT. This translates into CASSQGFGNSPLHF.

J is TRBJ2-7 and V is TRBV5-1; TRBD2 agrees at 9 bases. Trimming removed 3 bases from V and 4 bases from J; junction bases left unmatched: 8. The CDR3 runs 15 residues. Germline CDR1 is SGHRS and CDR2 is YFSETQ. CDR3 bases: TGCGCCAGCAGCTCCTGGACTAGCGAACTTTACGAGCAGTACTTC. This encodes CASSSWTSELYEQYF. The whole variable domain, remainder taken from reference TRBV5-1 and TRBJ2-7, is KAGVTQTPRYLIKTRGQQVTLSCSPISGHRSVSWYQQTPGQGLQFLFEYFSETQRNKGNFPGRFSGRQFSNSRSEMNVSTLELGDSALYLCASSSWTSELYEQYFGPGTRLTVT.

The chain is built from TRBV7-9 and TRBJ2-7, with 7 bases lining up with TRBD2. V shed 4 bases, J shed 6 bases, and the junction held 6 bases outside the gene matches. The CDR3 covers 13 residues. Germline V gives CDR1 SEHNR, CDR2 FQNEAQ (reference sequence). The CDR3 protein is CASSSTGGIEQYF. The CDR3 nucleotides read TGTGCCAGCAGCTCCACGGGGGGTATCGAGCAGTACTTC.

The chain carries TRBV5-1 and TRBJ2-5; D is tentatively TRBD1 or TRBD2 (5 bases each). The V end was cut by 3 bases, the J end by 2 bases, with 17 bases between. Germline V gene data show CDR1 as SGHRS and CDR2 as YFSETQ. The CDR3 extends over 16 amino acids. CDR3 region: CASSSPEGNRQETQYF. As DNA, the CDR3 is TGCGCCAGCAGCTCACCCGAGGGGAATCGGCAAGAGACCCAGTACTTC.

J is TRBJ2-5 and V is TRBV11-2; maybe TRBD1 (5 bases). CDR1 is SGHAT, CDR2 FQNNGV, per germline. V lost 0 bases, J lost 5 bases, and 16 bases lay in between. The CDR3 totals 16 residues. The DNA of the CDR3 is TGTGCCAGCAGCTTAGATTTGGGGCAGTCTCTTGAGACCCAGTACTTC. It codes for CASSLDLGQSLETQYF. The whole variable domain, filled in from reference TRBV11-2 and TRBJ2-5, reads EAGVAQSPRYKIIEKRQSVAFWCNPISGHATLYWYQQILGQGPKLLIQFQNNGVVDDSQLPKDRFSAERLKGVDSTLKIQPAKLEDSAVYLCASSLDLGQSLETQYFGPGTRLLVL.

The V call is TRBV19, the J call TRBJ1-2, with TRBD1 matching over 9 bases. Germline values: CDR1 LNHDA, CDR2 SQIVND (reference sequence). CDR3 length: 15 residues. Unmatched junction bases numbered 6, after V lost 3 bases and J lost 4 bases. CDR3 nucleotide sequence: TGTGCCAGTAGTATTGGACAGGGGACCCCCTATGGCTACACCTTC. It is translated as CASSIGQGTPYGYTF. The full variable domain, with the rest looked up from reference TRBV19 and TRBJ1-2, is DGGITQSPKYLFRKEGQNVTLSCEQNLNHDAMYWYRQDPGQGLRLIYYSQIVNDFQKGDIAEGYSVSREKKESFPLTVTSAQKNPTAFYLCASSIGQGTPYGYTFGSGTRLTVV.

The genes are TRBV27 and TRBJ2-5; TRBD2 aligns across 9 bases. With V trimmed by 2 bases and J by 5 bases, 12 bases remained unmatched. The CDR3 consists of 17 residues. CDR1 is MNHEY, CDR2 SMNVEV, per germline (reference sequence). CDR3 nucleotide sequence: TGTGCCAGCAGTTTAACCGGCGGGGGGGCCGTTGTTGAGACCCAGTACTTC. Encoded protein: CASSLTGGGAVVETQYF.

The genes are TRBV7-6 and TRBJ2-7; 9 bases map to TRBD1. The CDR3 totals 14 residues. The V gene's germline CDR1 is SGHVS and CDR2 FNYEAQ. The trim removed 4 bases at V and 2 bases at J, leaving 3 bases unmatched. The CDR3 DNA reads TGTGCCAGCAGCTCCGGGACAGGGACCTACGAGCAGTACTTC. Amino acid sequence: CASSSGTGTYEQYF. Full variable domain (missing parts from reference TRBV7-6 and TRBJ2-7): GAGVSQSPRYKVTKRGQDVALRCDPISGHVSLYWYRQALGQGPEFLTYFNYEAQQDKSGLPNDRFSAERPEGSISTLTIQRTEQRDSAMYRCASSSGTGTYEQYFGPGTRLTVT.

The J gene is TRBJ2-1, the V gene TRBV7-8; D is undetermined. The CDR3 runs to 12 residues. Germline V gives CDR1 SGHVS, CDR2 FQNEAQ. Trimming took 1 base from V and 5 from J, leaving 3 bases between them. The CDR3 DNA is TGTGCCAGCAGCTTAGGAGACAATGAGCAGTTCTTC. It translates to CASSLGDNEQFF. The whole variable domain, remainder taken from reference TRBV7-8 and TRBJ2-1, is GAGVSQSPRYKVAKRGQDVALRCDPISGHVSLFWYQQALGQGPEFLTYFQNEAQLDKSGLPSDRFFAERPEGSVSTLKIQRTQQEDSAVYLCASSLGDNEQFFGPGTRLTVL.

The rearrangement uses TRBV27 and TRBJ2-7; 8 bases are shared with TRBD1. With 5 bases clipped from V and 0 bases from J, the junction kept 6 bases outside the gene matches. The CDR3 is 15 amino acids. Germline V CDR1 and CDR2: MNHEY, SMNVEV (reference sequence). CDR3 residues: CASSPGTGDSYEQYF. The CDR3, as DNA: TGTGCCAGCAGTCCGGGGACAGGAGACTCCTACGAGCAGTACTTC.

The chain employs TRBV4-3 and TRBJ1-4, with 10 positions matching TRBD1. Germline CDR1 LGHNA, CDR2 YSLEER. CDR3 length equals 19 residues. V trimming: 0 bases; J trimming: 6 bases; junction bases outside the gene matches: 13. CDR3: CASSQERGTGVIRDEKLFF. In DNA, the CDR3 is TGCGCCAGCAGCCAAGAGAGGGGGACAGGGGTGATCCGAGATGAAAAACTGTTTTTT.

V usage is TRBV7-9 and J usage is TRBJ2-4, with no clear D. V lost 1 base and J 3 bases, leaving 10 bases between the germline ends. CDR3 size: 15 residues. Germline CDR1 and CDR2: SEHNR and FQNEAQ (reference sequence). CDR3 sequence: CASSLVSLGKNIQYF. The DNA of the CDR3 is TGTGCCAGCAGCTTAGTCTCTCTAGGCAAAAACATTCAGTACTTC.